Below are 25 T cell receptor beta chains sequenced from a single sample in a study of T cells in Graves' hyperthyroidism and ophthalmopathy. Researchers took RNA transcripts and amplified the TCR beta CDR3 regions from them. Primed by the HTBI set, a first-round RT-PCR was run on the TCR CDR3. TCRdb passed the multiplex PCR reads through MiXCR, listing each CDR3 protein once. Here the sample spans about 680,000 distinct CDR3 sequences, just over 35% being singletons. The sequenced sample consisted of blood. The receptors derive from a woman in her forties with Graves' hyperthyroidism.

The chain recombines TRBV7-3 with TRBJ2-3; D remains unclear. The germline V gene has CDR1 SGHTA and CDR2 FQGTGA. Trimming shortened V by 1 base and J by 1 base, and 9 bases separated the two germline ends. The CDR3 is 15 amino acids. CDR3 DNA: TGTGCCAGCAGCTTAAATTCCCCGGGCACAGATACGCAGTATTTT. It specifies CASSLNSPGTDTQYF.

The rearrangement joins TRBV7-2 to TRBJ2-2, with no clear D. Trimming took 1 base from V and 6 from J, leaving 15 bases between them. Germline V CDR1 and CDR2: SGHTA, FQGNSA. The CDR3 extends over 16 amino acids. CDR3 sequence (DNA): TGTGCCAGCAGCTTAGGAGGTTTTCGAAGCGCCGGGGAGCTGTTTTTT. This sequence encodes CASSLGGFRSAGELFF. Drawing the rest from reference TRBV7-2 and TRBJ2-2, the complete variable domain is GAGVSQSPSNKVTEKGKDVELRCDPISGHTALYWYRQSLGQGLEFLIYFQGNSAPDKSGLPSDRFSAERTGGSVSTLTIQRTQQEDSAVYLCASSLGGFRSAGELFFGEGSRLTVL.

The genes are TRBV20-1 and TRBJ1-1; D ambiguous. In germline, CDR1 is DFQATT, CDR2 SNEGSKA (reference sequence). This CDR3 has 16 residues. Trimming cost V 0 bases and J 10 bases, with 24 bases left between them. For the CDR3, the DNA is TGCAGTGCTAGAGATTACAGAACGGGGTTTCGGGTCCGAGCTTTCTTT. It encodes CSARDYRTGFRVRAFF.

This clonotype was recorded at least ten times. The chain joins TRBV20-1 to TRBJ2-7; a weak D match, TRBD2 (6 bases). Germline loops: CDR1 DFQATT, CDR2 SNEGSKA (reference sequence). The V end lost 2 bases, the J end lost 6 bases, and 14 bases lay between the germline ends. The CDR3 has 13 amino acids. The DNA for the CDR3 is TGCAGTGCTAGAACCGCGGGGAGTGGCGAGCAGTACTTC. Encoded protein: CSARTAGSGEQYF.

The genes are TRBV12-3 or TRBV12-4 and TRBJ2-2; possible D gene TRBD1, 5 bases. The CDR3 extends over 14 amino acids. The V end lost 7 bases, the J end lost 2 bases, and 11 bases lay between the germline ends. In DNA form, the CDR3 reads TGTGCCAGCATCTTAGGGGTAAACACCGGGGAGCTGTTTTTT. Translating gives CASILGVNTGELFF.

The gene calls are TRBV7-2 and TRBJ2-5, with D maybe TRBD1 (5 bases). The CDR3 consists of 15 residues. Looked up from germline, CDR1 is SGHTA and CDR2 is FQGNSA. V was cut by 2 bases and J by 5 bases, with 15 bases left in between. CDR3 region: CASSLNGQGWETQYF. For the CDR3, the DNA is TGTGCCAGCAGCTTAAATGGGCAGGGATGGGAGACCCAGTACTTC.

This clonotype was detected ten times or more. This chain uses TRBV19 with TRBJ1-1; D uncertain. Germline V CDR1 and CDR2: LNHDA, SQIVND (reference sequence). This CDR3 contains 12 residues. V lost 5 bases and J 8 bases, leaving 12 bases between the germline ends. The CDR3 coding sequence is TGTGCCAGTAGTTTCCTCTGGGCAGAAGCTTTCTTT. Encoded protein: CASSFLWAEAFF.

This clonotype was detected ten times or more. V and J are TRBV19 and TRBJ1-2, with no clear D. Per the germline V gene, CDR1 is LNHDA and CDR2 is SQIVND (reference sequence). The CDR3 runs to 13 residues. Trimming took 3 bases from V and 8 from J, leaving 13 bases between them. This chain's CDR3 is CASSMPRFGGYTF. In DNA, the CDR3 is TGTGCCAGTAGTATGCCCCGATTCGGAGGCTACACCTTC.

As concerns this clonotype: Because it lacks the conserved phenylalanine or tryptophan at the end, this CDR3 is likely a read error. CDR3 coding DNA: TGTGCCAGCAGTCCCCAGGGGGCGGGAGAAAAACTGTTTCTT. It codes for CASSPQGAGEKLFL. This chain connects TRBV2 to TRBJ1-4, with 8 bases fitting TRBD1. Germline CDR1 reads SNHLY; CDR2 reads FYNNEI. The V segment lost 5 bases and the J segment 8 bases; nucleotides outside the gene matches: 7. This CDR3 contains 14 residues.

This clonotype was picked up a small number of times. The chain carries TRBV4-3 and TRBJ2-7; the match to TRBD2 covers 15 bases. After removal of 2 bases from V and 5 bases from J, the junction contained 1 base not matched to a gene. CDR3 length equals 15 residues. CDR1 is LGHNA and CDR2 is YSLEER in the germline V gene. The chain's CDR3 is CASSQWTSGRDEQYF. The CDR3 coding sequence is TGCGCCAGCAGCCAATGGACTAGCGGGAGGGACGAGCAGTACTTC.

This clonotype was observed a handful of times. The chain carries TRBV19 and TRBJ1-2; 10 positions match TRBD1. The CDR3 runs to 15 residues. V lost 8 bases and J lost 0; bases outside the gene matches: 6. Germline V gene sequence: CDR1 LNHDA, CDR2 SQIVND (reference sequence). The CDR3 DNA follows: TGTGCCAGTCAGACCGGGACAGGGGCTAACTATGGCTACACCTTC. Its translation: CASQTGTGANYGYTF.

The sample holds a few counts of this clonotype. The chain has TRBV2 and TRBJ1-1, with D maybe TRBD1 (5 bases). Trimming took off 8 bases at V and 0 bases at J, with 16 bases between the two ends. Germline lookup yields CDR1 SNHLY and CDR2 FYNNEI. This CDR3 spans 15 amino acids. DNA for the CDR3: TGTGCCAGCGGTGGATCCGCAGGGATGAACACTGAAGCTTTCTTT. This codes for CASGGSAGMNTEAFF.

This clonotype came up many times. The CDR3 DNA sequence: TGCAGCGTTGGGGACAGGGCCTTGAGGCTCCATCAGCCCCAGCATTTT. Translation: CSVGDRALRLHQPQHF. The chain employs TRBV29-1 and TRBJ1-5; 9 nucleotides line up with TRBD1. V dropped 4 bases and J dropped 5; count of bases not matched to a gene: 12. Germline V CDR1 and CDR2: SQVTM, ANQGSEA. The CDR3 is 16 residues long.

Only one count was recorded for this clonotype. The chain employs TRBV20-1 and TRBJ2-5, with 13 bases identical to TRBD2. Germline values: CDR1 DFQATT, CDR2 SNEGSKA (reference sequence). Trimming cost V 6 bases and J 5 bases; bases outside gene matches: 12. The CDR3 loop spans 16 amino acids. The CDR3 spells CSATTLAGGRGETQYF. Here the CDR3 DNA reads TGCAGTGCCACGACACTAGCGGGAGGGCGAGGGGAGACCCAGTACTTC.

Points on this clonotype: A junction end diverges from the germline sequence, so it may reflect a read error. The chain uses TRBV7-2 and TRBJ1-1; D is perhaps TRBD1 (6 bases). This CDR3 contains 14 residues. Germline CDR1 is SGHTA and CDR2 is FQGNSA. The DNA of the CDR3 is TGTGCCAGCAGCTTAGGACAGGACACCTCCGAAGCTTCCTTT. As protein: CASSLGQDTSEASF.

This clonotype occurred many times. The chain is built from TRBV29-1 and TRBJ2-7; a possible D gene is TRBD1 (5 bases). CDR3 length: 13 residues. Trimming left V 0 bases short and J 3 bases short, with 9 bases between. CDR1 is SQVTM and CDR2 is ANQGSEA in the germline V gene. The CDR3 sequence: CSVEEGQGYEQYF. As DNA, the CDR3 is TGCAGCGTTGAAGAAGGGCAGGGCTACGAGCAGTACTTC.

There are a few counts of this clonotype. The V gene is TRBV27, the J gene TRBJ1-6; D not certain. CDR1 is MNHEY, CDR2 SMNVEV, per germline (reference sequence). This CDR3 has 12 residues. Trimming took 5 bases from V and 9 from J, leaving 8 bases between them. For the CDR3, the DNA is TGTGCCAGCAGTCCTCGGAGTTCACCCCTCCACTTT. It is translated as CASSPRSSPLHF.

This clonotype was observed a few times. The chain joins TRBV2 to TRBJ2-6; 8 nucleotides align to TRBD1. V gave up 8 bases and J gave up 1 base; unmatched junction bases: 7. Germline CDR1 SNHLY, CDR2 FYNNEI. The CDR3 extends over 16 amino acids. CDR3 bases: TGTGCCAGCTCGCCACGACAGGGGTCTGGGGCCAACGTCCTGACTTTC. It encodes CASSPRQGSGANVLTF.

J is TRBJ2-3 and V is TRBV29-1; D is tentatively TRBD1 or TRBD2 (5 bases each). Germline assignment: CDR1 SQVTM and CDR2 ANQGSEA. V lost 5 bases and J lost 0, with 12 bases in between. The CDR3 runs to 14 residues. The CDR3 loop reads CSVPPGPSTDTQYF. The CDR3 DNA sequence: TGCAGCGTTCCTCCGGGACCTAGCACAGATACGCAGTATTTT.

This clonotype was counted ten times or more. This sequence joins TRBV9 and TRBJ2-7; TRBD2 aligns across 8 bases. After removal of 2 bases from V and 4 bases from J, the junction contained 5 bases not matched to a gene. Looked up from germline, CDR1 is SGDLS and CDR2 is YYNGEE. CDR3 length: 14 amino acids. The CDR3 region is CASSVGLDEYEQYF. The CDR3 coding sequence is TGTGCCAGCAGCGTGGGACTAGATGAGTACGAGCAGTACTTC.

The sample holds many counts of this clonotype. This chain links TRBV7-2 with TRBJ2-7; D gene uncertain. V dropped 5 bases and J dropped 2 bases, with 16 bases sitting between them. Germline V gene lookup returns CDR1 SGHTA and CDR2 FQGNSA. This CDR3 is 15 amino acids long. CDR3 amino acids: CASSLTRTYTYEQYF. The CDR3, as DNA: TGTGCCAGCAGCCTAACTCGGACGTATACCTACGAGCAGTACTTC.

The chain couples TRBV4-3 to TRBJ1-3, with 7 bases matching TRBD1. Germline lookup yields CDR1 LGHNA and CDR2 YSLEER. This CDR3 has 16 residues. V gave up 1 base and J gave up 3 bases; unmatched junction bases: 6. The CDR3, as DNA: TGCGCCAGCAGCCAAGGATCCAGGGGGGATGGAAACACCATATATTTT. Its translation is CASSQGSRGDGNTIYF.

The V gene is TRBV2, the J gene TRBJ2-7, with D perhaps being TRBD1 or TRBD2 (5 bases each). The CDR3 has 13 residues. Trimming cost V 7 bases and J 7 bases, with 17 bases left between them. Germline V gene data show CDR1 as SNHLY and CDR2 as FYNNEI. The CDR3 here is CASKGTQLGEQYF. The CDR3 DNA follows: TGTGCCAGCAAGGGGACCCAGCTCGGTGAGCAGTACTTC. Full variable domain (rest looked up from reference TRBV2 and TRBJ2-7): EPEVTQTPSHQVTQMGQEVILRCVPISNHLYFYWYRQILGQKVEFLVSFYNNEISEKSEIFDDQFSVERPDGSNFTLKIRSTKLEDSAMYFCASKGTQLGEQYFGPGTRLTVT.

This clonotype was picked up many times. The chain employs TRBV2 and TRBJ1-5; D remains unclear. Germline V gene sequence: CDR1 SNHLY, CDR2 FYNNEI. The CDR3 sequence is 11 residues long. Trimming stripped 0 bases from V and 13 bases from J, with 7 bases between. CDR3 bases: TGTGCCAGCAGTGAAGCTTATTTTCAGCATTTT. Its protein product is CASSEAYFQHF.

This clonotype has a count of ten or more. This sequence joins TRBV7-6 and TRBJ1-1, with no clear D. CDR1 is SGHVS, CDR2 FNYEAQ, per germline. This CDR3 has 13 amino acids. V gave up 3 bases and J gave up 8 bases, with 13 bases separating them. CDR3 nucleotides: TGTGCCAGCAGCTTCGGTCTAATTTCAGAAGCTTTCTTT. This gives the protein CASSFGLISEAFF.